This passage covers 31 T cell receptor beta chains from one sample sequenced in a study of Graves' ophthalmopathy and Graves' hyperthyroidism. Amplification from RNA transcripts yielded the TCR beta CDR3 regions. HTBI primers primed a first-round RT-PCR, and a second-round multiplex PCR followed. TCRdb processed the multiplex PCR reads anew with MiXCR; each CDR3 protein has one entry. The sample carries some 350,000 distinct CDR3 sequences, about 15% recorded once. Sequencing was performed on peripheral blood. The receptors here all came from an adult woman with stable Graves' hyperthyroidism.

This clonotype has at least ten counts. The V and J genes are TRBV20-1 and TRBJ2-5; D uncertain. Germline CDR1 reads DFQATT; CDR2 reads SNEGSKA (reference sequence). The CDR3 length is 15 residues. Trimming cost V 5 bases and J 7 bases, with 23 bases left between them. CDR3: CSASPPRAGVGTQYF. The CDR3 DNA reads TGCAGTGCTTCCCCCCCCCGGGCCGGCGTCGGGACCCAGTACTTC.

This clonotype came up many times. The V gene is TRBV6-1, the J gene TRBJ2-7; D perhaps matches TRBD2 (5 bases). This CDR3 is built from 11 residues. In germline, CDR1 is MNHNS, CDR2 SASEGT. V was pared by 11 bases and J by 4 bases, with 12 bases between. The CDR3 sequence: CAGRTQYEQYF. The DNA of the CDR3 is TGTGCCGGACGGACTCAATACGAGCAGTACTTC.

This clonotype was counted many times. J is TRBJ2-7 and V is TRBV19, with D possibly called TRBD1 or TRBD2 (5 bases each). V lost 6 bases to trimming and J lost 2 bases, with 11 bases between them. The CDR3 totals 13 residues. Germline values: CDR1 LNHDA, CDR2 SQIVND (reference sequence). As DNA, the CDR3 is TGTGCCAGTAGCTGGGACGGTGCCTACGAGCAGTACTTC. Translating it yields CASSWDGAYEQYF.

The rearrangement links TRBV5-4 to TRBJ2-2, with a weak D call TRBD2 (6 bases). Germline CDR1 reads SGHNT; CDR2 reads YYREEE (reference sequence). Trimming removed 1 base at V and 1 base at J, with 11 bases between. This CDR3 has 16 amino acids. The CDR3 here is CASSLKTGRNTGELFF. In DNA, the CDR3 is TGTGCCAGCAGCTTGAAGACCGGGAGGAACACCGGGGAGCTGTTTTTT.

There are many counts of this clonotype. The rearrangement joins TRBV6-1 to TRBJ2-7; D is ambiguous. There are 12 residues in the CDR3. Germline V gives CDR1 MNHNS, CDR2 SASEGT. Trimming shortened V by 6 bases and J by 12 bases, and 18 bases separated the two germline ends. The CDR3 nucleotides read TGTGCCAGCAGGCCGGGCCCCCGAATTAGGTACTTC. Residues: CASRPGPRIRYF.

This clonotype was detected many times. The gene calls are TRBV19 and TRBJ1-1, with 8 bases identical to TRBD1. The germline gives CDR1 LNHDA, CDR2 SQIVND (reference sequence). V gave up 3 bases and J gave up 2 bases; unmatched junction bases: 2. This CDR3 region has 14 residues. In DNA, the CDR3 is TGTGCCAGTAGTATCGGACAGGGAAACACTGAAGCTTTCTTT. Protein sequence: CASSIGQGNTEAFF.

This clonotype was counted many times. The chain combines TRBV27 with TRBJ2-5; unclear D gene. Germline V gene lookup returns CDR1 MNHEY and CDR2 SMNVEV (reference sequence). CDR3 length: 13 amino acids. Trimming left V 3 bases short and J 2 bases short, with 7 bases between. This CDR3 reads CASSLKRQETQYF. The CDR3 region has the DNA TGTGCCAGCAGTTTGAAGCGACAAGAGACCCAGTACTTC.

The rearrangement links TRBV11-2 to TRBJ2-5; D is possibly TRBD1 (5 bases). The CDR3 totals 13 residues. The V and J ends lost 11 bases and 4 bases respectively, with 17 bases between them. Looked up from germline, CDR1 is SGHAT and CDR2 is FQNNGV. CDR3 nucleotide sequence: TGTGCCTACGGGCAGGGAAGCAGAGAGACCCAGTACTTC. Amino acid sequence: CAYGQGSRETQYF.

This clonotype was observed many times. The V and J genes are TRBV29-1 and TRBJ2-7; possible D gene TRBD1, 7 bases. The CDR3 runs to 15 residues. The V end was cut by 4 bases, the J end by 3 bases, with 19 bases between. Per germline, CDR1 SQVTM and CDR2 ANQGSEA. CDR3 loop: CSVALRGQTLYEQYF. The CDR3, as DNA: TGCAGCGTTGCACTGCGGGGACAGACCCTCTACGAGCAGTACTTC.

The rearrangement joins TRBV20-1 to TRBJ2-5; TRBD2 matches at 10 bases. Germline loops: CDR1 DFQATT, CDR2 SNEGSKA (reference sequence). This CDR3 is built from 15 residues. The V gene end was trimmed by 0 bases and the J gene end by 5 bases; junction bases not matched to a gene: 6. CDR3 coding DNA: TGCAGTGCTAGAGAACTAGCGGGGAGGGGGGAGACCCAGTACTTC. This gives the protein CSARELAGRGETQYF.

The table lists this clonotype with a count of one. The chain recombines TRBV4-2 with TRBJ2-1; perhaps TRBD2 as D (7 bases). Trimming took off 3 bases at V and 5 bases at J, with 14 bases between the two ends. This CDR3 has 15 amino acids. The germline V gene has CDR1 LGHNA and CDR2 YNFKEQ. The CDR3 loop is CASSHWGGRNNEQFF. In DNA, the CDR3 is TGTGCCAGCAGCCATTGGGGGGGCAGAAACAATGAGCAGTTCTTC.

This clonotype was observed a single time. This chain links TRBV6-1 with TRBJ2-5; perhaps TRBD2 as D (6 bases). Germline V gives CDR1 MNHNS, CDR2 SASEGT. V was shortened by 7 bases and J by 5 bases, with 14 bases between the two germline ends. The CDR3 covers 13 residues. The CDR3 is CASNRELRETQYF. The CDR3 DNA is TGTGCCAGCAACCGGGAGTTGAGGGAGACCCAGTACTTC.

In this sample, this clonotype turned up many times. J is TRBJ2-5 and V is TRBV20-1; a possible D gene is TRBD1 (6 bases). From germline, CDR1 is DFQATT and CDR2 SNEGSKA (reference sequence). V was shortened by 4 bases and J by 1 base, with 7 bases between the two germline ends. This CDR3 is built from 12 residues. This chain's CDR3 is CSAKGVQETQYF. CDR3 nucleotides: TGCAGTGCTAAGGGGGTCCAAGAGACCCAGTACTTC.

This clonotype has a count of ten or more. One end of the junction does not line up with germline, which may come from a read error. V usage is TRBV7-7 and J usage is TRBJ2-7, with D possibly being TRBD2 (5 bases). This CDR3 spans 13 amino acids. Looked up from germline, CDR1 is SSHAT and CDR2 is FNYEAQ (reference sequence). CDR3 in amino acids: CASSQDDGGEQYF. CDR3 coding DNA: TGTGCTAGCAGCCAGGACGACGGAGGCGAGCAGTACTTC.

The genes are TRBV12-5 and TRBJ2-7; 7 bases map to TRBD1. The CDR3 is 17 amino acids. Germline V lookup: CDR1 LGHNT, CDR2 FRNRAP. Trimming took 0 bases from V and 0 from J; bases not matched to a gene: 8. The CDR3 region is CASGLVQGQRTSYEQYF. The CDR3 DNA sequence: TGTGCTAGTGGTTTGGTACAGGGACAGAGAACCTCCTACGAGCAGTACTTC.

This clonotype has ten or more counts. This sequence joins TRBV4-3 and TRBJ2-7, with a weak D call TRBD2 (5 bases). The germline V and J ends were trimmed by 0 bases and 4 bases, with 7 bases remaining between them. The CDR3 length is 13 residues. Germline V gene data show CDR1 as LGHNA and CDR2 as YSLEER. CDR3 region: CASSQDRGYEQYF. DNA of the CDR3: TGCGCCAGCAGCCAAGATCGAGGGTACGAGCAGTACTTC.

In its sample, this clonotype was seen many times. The chain recombines TRBV7-8 with TRBJ2-5; maybe TRBD1 (6 bases). V lost 1 base and J lost 4, with 13 bases in between. Germline CDR1 and CDR2: SGHVS and FQNEAQ. The CDR3 is 15 residues long. DNA for the CDR3: TGTGCCAGCAGCTTAGGGGCCAGGGGCGGAGAGACCCAGTACTTC. This codes for CASSLGARGGETQYF.

Ten or more counts support this clonotype. This rearrangement joins TRBV6-5 to TRBJ2-5; D perhaps matches TRBD2 (6 bases). The V and J ends lost 4 bases and 5 bases respectively, with 17 bases between them. Germline V gene lookup returns CDR1 MNHEY and CDR2 SVGAGI. The CDR3 is made up of 15 amino acids. CDR3 coding DNA: TGTGCCAGCAGTTTAAGTATCGGGACTCAGGAGACCCAGTACTTC. Translated: CASSLSIGTQETQYF.

The chain employs TRBV9 and TRBJ2-1, with D unresolved. Trimming took off 4 bases at V and 5 bases at J, with 10 bases between the two ends. There are 13 residues in the CDR3. CDR1 is SGDLS and CDR2 is YYNGEE in the germline V gene. The CDR3 reads CASSPHQNNEQFF. DNA for the CDR3: TGTGCCAGCAGCCCTCACCAAAACAATGAGCAGTTCTTC.

At least ten counts were recorded for this clonotype. The chain employs TRBV6-1 and TRBJ1-1; the D is unclear. CDR3 length: 15 amino acids. Germline V gene lookup returns CDR1 MNHNS and CDR2 SASEGT. V lost 4 bases and J 6 bases, leaving 18 bases between the germline ends. The CDR3 reads CASSALGWADAEAFF. CDR3 nucleotides: TGTGCCAGCAGTGCGTTGGGATGGGCGGACGCTGAAGCTTTCTTT.

This clonotype was picked up many times. CDR3 protein: CASRRQLNTEAFF. Here the CDR3 DNA reads TGTGCCAGCAGGCGACAACTGAACACTGAAGCTTTCTTT. The chain joins TRBV6-1 to TRBJ1-1; no clear D. V lost 6 bases to trimming and J lost 0 bases, with 8 bases between them. CDR1 is MNHNS, CDR2 SASEGT, per germline. The CDR3 runs to 13 residues.

This clonotype was found many times. This chain uses TRBV27 with TRBJ2-7; 8 bases are a match to TRBD1. This CDR3 is 19 amino acids long. Germline lookup yields CDR1 MNHEY and CDR2 SMNVEV (reference sequence). Trimming at V came to 6 bases and at J to 2 bases, leaving 21 bases not matched to a gene. For the CDR3, the DNA is TGTGCCAGCAGACATTACGGGGGACAGGCAACGGCCAATCCCTACGAGCAGTACTTC. This codes for CASRHYGGQATANPYEQYF.

Many counts were recorded for this clonotype. This chain connects TRBV6-2 or TRBV6-3 to TRBJ1-2; D not certain. Trimming removed 6 bases at V and 5 bases at J, with 13 bases between. Per germline, CDR1 MNHEY and CDR2 SVGEGT. The length of the CDR3 is 13 residues. CDR3 protein: CASRAHVGYGYTF. The CDR3 region has the DNA TGTGCCAGCAGAGCACACGTTGGGTATGGCTACACCTTC.

V gene TRBV6-9 combines with J gene TRBJ1-1, with D unresolved. Trimming cost V 4 bases and J 0 bases, with 12 bases left between them. From germline, CDR1 is MNHGY and CDR2 SVAAGI. The CDR3 contains 15 residues. The CDR3 DNA is TGTGCCAGCAGTTTGCGGCCCCAACTGAACACTGAAGCTTTCTTT. It specifies CASSLRPQLNTEAFF.

Many counts were recorded for this clonotype. The DNA for the CDR3 is TGTGCCAGCAGTGACCCCCGGACTAGCGGCAGGCCGGGGACCCAGTACTTC. Encoded protein: CASSDPRTSGRPGTQYF. The chain links TRBV6-1 to TRBJ2-5, with TRBD2 matching 10 bases. CDR3 length: 17 residues. The V segment lost 3 bases and the J segment 7 bases; nucleotides outside the gene matches: 14. The germline gives CDR1 MNHNS, CDR2 SASEGT.

This clonotype has at least ten counts. The V and J genes are TRBV19 and TRBJ1-5; maybe TRBD1 (6 bases). The V and J ends lost 5 bases and 5 bases respectively, with 19 bases between them. CDR1 LNHDA and CDR2 SQIVND come from the germline V gene (reference sequence). The CDR3 runs 16 residues. The CDR3 nucleotides read TGTGCCAGTAGTTTTGGGGACAAGGCAATCGATCAGCCCCAGCATTTT. Protein sequence: CASSFGDKAIDQPQHF.

The chain uses TRBV19 and TRBJ1-1; D call uncertain. The CDR3 contains 13 residues. CDR1 and CDR2 from the germline V gene are LNHDA and SQIVND (reference sequence). Trimming shortened V by 6 bases and J by 1 base, and 9 bases separated the two germline ends. DNA for the CDR3: TGTGCCAGTAGCGACCAGTGGAACACTGAAGCTTTCTTT. Translated, it gives CASSDQWNTEAFF.

This clonotype has at least ten counts. An end of the junction differs from the germline gene, which may be a read error. This sequence joins TRBV20-1 and TRBJ1-1, with 7 bases lining up with TRBD1. This CDR3 contains 10 residues. Per germline, CDR1 DFQATT and CDR2 SNEGSKA (reference sequence). The CDR3 reads CSAGDRQTGF. The CDR3, as DNA: TGCAGTGCGGGGGACAGACAAACGGGGTTT.

This clonotype was detected ten times or more. The chain combines TRBV30 with TRBJ2-2, with D possibly TRBD1 on 6 matching bases. The germline V gene has CDR1 GTSNPN and CDR2 SVGIG (reference sequence). V dropped 0 bases and J dropped 5 bases, with 13 bases sitting between them. This CDR3 spans 15 amino acids. CDR3 loop: CAWSVIQGRTGELFF. CDR3 bases: TGTGCCTGGAGTGTAATACAGGGTCGGACCGGGGAGCTGTTTTTT.

There are many counts of this clonotype. The chain combines TRBV20-1 with TRBJ2-3; 11 nucleotides agree with TRBD2. V lost 1 base and J lost 4; bases outside the gene matches: 4. Germline assignment: CDR1 DFQATT and CDR2 SNEGSKA (reference sequence). CDR3 length equals 15 residues. The CDR3 sequence is CSARGTSGGADTQYF. CDR3 DNA sequence: TGCAGTGCTAGAGGTACTAGCGGGGGTGCAGATACGCAGTATTTT.

The gene calls are TRBV27 and TRBJ2-4; TRBD1 matches 7 bases. Trimming cost V 3 bases and J 5 bases; bases outside gene matches: 7. Germline V CDR1 and CDR2: MNHEY, SMNVEV (reference sequence). The CDR3 sequence is 15 residues long. The CDR3: CASSLKGARENIQYF. CDR3 nucleotides: TGTGCCAGCAGTTTGAAGGGGGCAAGGGAAAACATTCAGTACTTC.